This TCR beta chain was obtained from a study of cytomegalovirus exposure and HLA in healthy donors. General study findings and limits: By HLA locus, TCR association rates varied in a later analysis, with DRB1 showing the most and HLA-C the fewest.

Primers: 60 Vbeta forward and 13 Jbeta reverse. Authors' data handling: Roughly 10 million shared chains were among approximately 87 million unique TCR beta chains counted in a later analysis. The protocol was immunoSEQ multiplex PCR, while the TCRdb copy is restricted to in-frame clones and leaves out a portion. D and trimming come from the DNA, and the V and J calls and clone size come from that table. The sample consists of 100,000 to 150,000 clones, roughly 79% of them appearing once. Turning to this clone: The target antigen is unknown.

The sample was PBMCs. The receptor was isolated from a woman aged 40 to 50 in good health and CMV-seronegative.

CDR3 sequence reads: CASSLDTGFAGELFF. The CDR3, as DNA: TGTGCCAGCAGCTTAGATACAGGGTTTGCCGGGGAGCTGTTTTTT. The chain uses TRBV7-2 and TRBJ2-2, with D perhaps TRBD1 (6 bases). Trimming removed 1 base from V and 6 bases from J, with 12 bases in between. Germline V gives CDR1 SGHTA, CDR2 FQGNSA. The CDR3 is made up of 15 amino acids.